The entry below gives a single T cell receptor beta chain sequence along with its context. Naivety among CD8 cells was defined by CD45RO negativity and positive CCR7 selection, thereby excluding terminally differentiated effector memory CD45RA+ cells. Caucasian adults living in Nashville, Tennessee, provided all samples. This entry belongs to a study of shared clonotypes between healthy human individuals. An even split of each subset's genomic DNA across several immunoSEQ plates was performed. Some clones are missing from TCRdb's copy, which holds only in-frame ones; the method was immunoSEQ multiplex PCR. The sample consists of around 2,000,000 clones, just under 95% of them appearing once. CDR1 SEHNR and CDR2 FQNEAQ come from the germline V gene (reference sequence). The V end was cut by 1 base, the J end by 3 bases, with 9 bases between. This CDR3 comprises 14 residues.

The sample was naive CD8+ T cells sorted from blood. The chain combines TRBV7-9 with TRBJ2-5; D is possibly TRBD2 (5 bases). The source is a man between 18 and 35 years old in good health. CDR3 in DNA: TGTGCCAGCAGCTTAGTCCGGGGAGAAGAGACCCAGTACTTC. This sequence encodes CASSLVRGEETQYF.